This TCR beta chain was recorded in a study of T-cell memory formation after mild COVID-19. Regarding the study as a whole: Later expanders leaned CD4+, whereas day 15 to 85 contracting clones were balanced CD4/CD8. Contracting clones localized mainly to CM and EM when CD4+ and mainly to EMRA when CD8+. Whether day 37 second-wave clones are SARS-CoV-2-specific was not confirmed.

5'RACE primed from the constant segment yielded TCR alpha and TCR beta cDNA libraries bearing sample barcodes and UMIs. TCRdb reprocessed the 5' RACE reads via MiXCR and lists one record per CDR3 protein. Among under 400,000 distinct CDR3 sequences listed, around 28% were seen once. Trimming removed 0 bases at V and 1 base at J, with 10 bases between. CDR3 length equals 15 residues. CDR1 and CDR2 (germline): SGHRS, YFSETQ. Note on this clonotype: Antigen: not known.

Sequencing was done on a sample of PBMCs or a T cell subset sorted from them (not recorded which). This sequence was found in an adult woman who had mild COVID-19 (a few samples of this study predate the infection). Cell type and time point are not known. The chain has TRBV5-1 and TRBJ1-1, with a possible D match to TRBD1 (5 bases). CDR3 in amino acids: CASSLGGGKNTEAFF. The CDR3 region has the DNA TGCGCCAGCAGCTTGGGCGGGGGGAAGAACACTGAAGCTTTCTTT.